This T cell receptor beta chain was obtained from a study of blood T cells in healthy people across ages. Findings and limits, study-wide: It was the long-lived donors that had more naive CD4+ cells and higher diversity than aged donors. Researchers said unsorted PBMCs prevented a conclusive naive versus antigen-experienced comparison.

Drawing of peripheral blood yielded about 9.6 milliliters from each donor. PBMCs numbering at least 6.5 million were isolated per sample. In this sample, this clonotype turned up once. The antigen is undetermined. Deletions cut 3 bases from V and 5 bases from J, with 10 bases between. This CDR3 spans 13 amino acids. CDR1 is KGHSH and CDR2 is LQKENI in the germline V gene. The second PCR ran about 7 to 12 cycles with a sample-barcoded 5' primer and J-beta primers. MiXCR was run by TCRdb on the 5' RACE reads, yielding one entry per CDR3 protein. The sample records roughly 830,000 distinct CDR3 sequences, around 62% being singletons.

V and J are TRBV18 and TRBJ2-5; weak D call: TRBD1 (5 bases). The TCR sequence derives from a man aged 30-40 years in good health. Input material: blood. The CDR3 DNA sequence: TGTGCCAGCTCACCCGTCAGGGTTGAGACCCAGTACTTC. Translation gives CASSPVRVETQYF. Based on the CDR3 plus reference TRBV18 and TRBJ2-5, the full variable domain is NAGVMQNPRHLVRRRGQEARLRCSPMKGHSHVYWYRQLPEEGLKFMVYLQKENIIDESGMPKERFSAEFPKEGPSILRIQQVVRGDSAAYFCASSPVRVETQYFGPGTRLLVL.